The rows below give T cell receptor beta chains drawn from one sample of a study of T cell responses to AZD1222 COVID-19 vaccine. The protocol was immunoSEQ multiplex PCR, while the TCRdb copy is restricted to in-frame clones and leaves out a portion. Of 110,000 to 150,000 clones in the sample, roughly 92% were seen once. Sequenced material: peripheral blood, taken on day 0 of AZD1222 vaccination. The receptor source for this set is an adult in good health. The conserved cysteine and the conserved F or W are not part of the CDR3 here. Where a row states a size, it is once, few, many or the class of an expanded clone; other rows omit it.

>TRBV10-3|13|.
AISVRTSGQETQY
>TRBV6-5|14|.
ASSYSWGGHNSPLH
>TRBV29-1|16|.
SVEDKGRGYLALGEQY
>TRBV5-1|12|.
ASSLDRFNYGYT
>TRBV9|15|.
ASSYLAGGPSRDEQF
>TRBV5-1|13|.
ASSLGTTGREKLF
>TRBV5-6|11|.
ASSPGLMYEQY
>TRBV5-1|12|.
ASSLVTSTDTQY
>TRBV9|12|.
ASSVGTGLYGYT
>TRBV28|12|.
ASSPPGAQETQY
>TRBV6-1|11|.
ASSEVLAGVQY
>TRBV21-1|14|.
ASSNWTVLRTDTQY
>TRBV5-4|10|.
ASSLSGLEAF
>TRBV30|12|.
AWTVGLGIYEQY
>TRBV28|11|.
ATRDVSYNEQF
>TRBV18|9|.
ASSLYNEQF
>TRBV5-3|11|once
ARSPNWACGYT
>TRBV7-3|12|.
ASSKGTPNTEAF
>TRBV18|13|.
ASSPRTAANNEQF
>TRBV28|13|.
ASSADRAGQETQY
>TRBV27|15|.
ASSRDLLAGSTDTQY
>TRBV1|11|.
TSSQVMNTEAF
>TRBV9|11|.
ASSKAWNTEAF
>TRBV30|9|.
ACAVNNEQF
>TRBV5-1|13|once
ASSPTRGLDYGYT
>TRBV11-2|12|.
ASSWGLGGNTIY
>TRBV7-8|13|.
ASSLEWAFGYGYT
>TRBV9|11|.
ASSVTGQTEAF
>TRBV7-2|11|.
ASSLAGGDEQF
>TRBV25-1|12|once
ASTEGTGAYEQY
>TRBV30|14|.
AWSVGGGGSNQPQH
>TRBV19|12|once
ASSKRDNTGELF
>TRBV6-5|8|once
ASGDVRQY
>TRBV5-6|12|.
ASTPGGEGSPLH
>TRBV30|13|.
AWGTRALSTGELF
>TRBV5-5|10|.
ASSLLGTEAF
>TRBV5-1|14|.
ASSLGPPYGPNGYT
>TRBV5-5|15|.
ASSLDRLALSGNTIY
>TRBV7-2|14|.
ASRSQLAGVPNEQF
>TRBV5-4|11|.
ASSTGRSKEQY
>TRBV24-1|13|once
ATSEPDSIGGEQY
>TRBV6-5|12|.
ASSRTGAGTEAF
>TRBV20-1|9|.
SAIRTHGYT
>TRBV10-3|11|.
AISESRGYEQY
>TRBV19|11|.
ASSLLAGDEQY
>TRBV5-6|13|.
ASSPREVSNYGYT
>TRBV11-2|13|.
ASSFRGYVNNEQF
>TRBV5-1|13|.
ASSLSLAGQGGQF
>TRBV7-3|12|.
ASSLWGVGNEQF
>TRBV15|13|few
ATSRDPWTNTEAF
>TRBV5-5|15|.
ASSPGLAGGRTYEQY
>TRBV19|13|many
ASRAGTPNTDEQY
>TRBV4-1|13|.
ASSQERGIGGEAF
>TRBV4-1|10|.
ASSQIYNEQF